This TCR beta chain stems from a study of sequential checkpoint blockade in melanoma. On the study more broadly: DNA from 91 pretreatment tumor samples underwent TCRβ immunosequencing. Twenty-two patients had tumor biopsies before treatment and at week 13.

Treatment of the sample: randomized to nivolumab then ipilimumab (arm A) or the reverse (arm B). By sample fraction, this clone is medium-sized. Other DNA sequences in the sample encode the same CDR3. Generated by immunoSEQ multiplex PCR, the TCRdb table keeps only in-frame clones and is missing some. The repertoire holds roughly 20,000 clones, with approximately 27% as singletons. The sequence derives from a human donor with melanoma. The sequences come from tumor tissue (inferred from file names), collected from a patient given nivolumab and ipilimumab in sequence.

This CDR3 reads CASSVTGSYNEQFF. CDR3 bases: TGTGCCAGCAGCGTAACGGGGTCCTACAATGAGCAGTTCTTC. The rearrangement joins TRBV9 to TRBJ2-1; tentatively, D is TRBD2 (5 bases). This CDR3 is built from 14 residues. The V gene's germline CDR1 is SGDLS and CDR2 YYNGEE. Trimming shortened V by 1 base and J by 1 base, and 6 bases separated the two germline ends.